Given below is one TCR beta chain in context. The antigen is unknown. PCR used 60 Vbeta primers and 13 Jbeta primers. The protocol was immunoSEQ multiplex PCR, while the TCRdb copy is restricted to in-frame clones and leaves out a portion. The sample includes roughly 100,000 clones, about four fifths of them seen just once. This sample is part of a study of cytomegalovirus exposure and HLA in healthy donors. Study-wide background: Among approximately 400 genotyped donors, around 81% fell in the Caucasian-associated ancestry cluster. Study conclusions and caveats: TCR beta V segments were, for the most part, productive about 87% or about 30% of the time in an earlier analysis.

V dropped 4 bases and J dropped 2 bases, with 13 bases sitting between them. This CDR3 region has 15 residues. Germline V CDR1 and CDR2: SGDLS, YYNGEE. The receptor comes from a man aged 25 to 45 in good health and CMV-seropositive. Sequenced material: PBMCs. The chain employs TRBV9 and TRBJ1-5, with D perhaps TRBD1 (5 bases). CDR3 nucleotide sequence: TGTGCCAGCAGCCCCGGACAAGGGGGCAATCAGCCCCAGCATTTT. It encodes CASSPGQGGNQPQHF.